This TCR beta chain originates from a study of T cell changes during pregnancy in multiple sclerosis. There are 17 residues in the CDR3. Germline V CDR1 and CDR2: SGDLS, YYNGEE. V lost 0 bases, J lost 5 bases, and 12 bases stayed unmatched. Only in-frame clones appear in the TCRdb table, and some are missing; sequencing was by immunoSEQ multiplex PCR. The table lists about 64,000 clones, almost 97% of them singletons, with about 2.3% in the top ten. The sample in question was CD8+ T cells from peripheral blood mononuclear cells, obtained after pregnancy. This chain connects TRBV9 to TRBJ2-3, with TRBD2 matching 7 bases. The receptor was isolated from a female donor with multiple sclerosis, enrolled in a pregnancy study. Here the CDR3 reads CASSVVGGSPIEDTQYF. Here the CDR3 DNA reads TGTGCCAGCAGCGTAGTGGGGGGGTCTCCGATCGAAGATACGCAGTATTTT.